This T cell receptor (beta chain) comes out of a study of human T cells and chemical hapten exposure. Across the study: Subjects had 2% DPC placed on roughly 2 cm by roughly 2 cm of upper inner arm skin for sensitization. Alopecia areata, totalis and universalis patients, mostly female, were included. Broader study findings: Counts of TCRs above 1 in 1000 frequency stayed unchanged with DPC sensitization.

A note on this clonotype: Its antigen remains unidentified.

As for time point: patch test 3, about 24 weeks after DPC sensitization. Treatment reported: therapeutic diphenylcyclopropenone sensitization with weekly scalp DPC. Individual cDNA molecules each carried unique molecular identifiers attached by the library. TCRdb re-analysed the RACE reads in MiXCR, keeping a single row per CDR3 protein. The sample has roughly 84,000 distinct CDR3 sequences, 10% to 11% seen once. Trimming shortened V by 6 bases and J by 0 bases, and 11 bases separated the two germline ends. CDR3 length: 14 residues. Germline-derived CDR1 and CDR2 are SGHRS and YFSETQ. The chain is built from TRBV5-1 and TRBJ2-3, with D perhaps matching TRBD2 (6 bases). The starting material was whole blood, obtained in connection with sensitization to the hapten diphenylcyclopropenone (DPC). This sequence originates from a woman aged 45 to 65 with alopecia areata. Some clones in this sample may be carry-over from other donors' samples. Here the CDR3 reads CASTEGSSTDTQYF. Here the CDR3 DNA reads TGCGCCAGCACGGAGGGGTCTAGCACAGATACGCAGTATTTT.